Ten or more counts support the clone carrying this T cell receptor beta chain. Its matching antigen is unknown. The sample comes from a study of T-cell reconstitution after alpha-beta-depleted transplantation in children. General study points: Among T cells one year after transplant, newly produced cells accounted for most counts and diversity. About two months after transplant, alpha-beta T cells reportedly came from several hundred expanded graft clones. The origin of high day-60 TCRbeta diversity in some patients lay in surviving recipient T cells and thymic progenitors.

Trimming took 5 bases from V and 6 from J; bases not matched to a gene: 13. In germline, CDR1 is DFQATT, CDR2 SNEGSKA (reference sequence). The CDR3 covers 16 residues. Preparation of the TCRbeta library was carried out with unique molecular identifiers. TCRdb re-analysed the PCR reads in MiXCR, keeping a single row per CDR3 protein. The sample holds approximately 630,000 distinct CDR3 sequences, around 13% seen once. This receptor was obtained from a girl aged 2-9 years with congenital amegakaryocytic thrombocytopenia, due to receive a stem cell transplant. The rearrangement links TRBV20-1 to TRBJ2-2, with 9 bases fitting TRBD2. The source was PBMCs, collected before TCRalphabeta/CD19-depleted stem cell transplant. The CDR3, as DNA: TGCAGTGCTCTCGTTTCGAGCGGGAGGATAGCCGGGGAGCTGTTTTTT. Translated: CSALVSSGRIAGELFF.